These T cell receptor beta chains were read from a single sample in a study of shared clonotypes between healthy human individuals. Clones were sequenced by immunoSEQ multiplex PCR, and TCRdb holds only the in-frame ones, with some missing. The sample consists of roughly 1,800,000 clones, over 85% of them appearing once. The sample comprised naive CD8+ T cells sorted from blood. These receptors all come from a man younger than 35 in good health. CDR3s include the opening cysteine and the closing phenylalanine or tryptophan. A D gene is named only where the DNA matches it firmly. Size values are once, few and many counts, or a class for expanded clones, and some rows have none.

d_call j_call v_call clone_size cdr3_aa cdr3_nt
TRBD2 TRBJ2-7 TRBV28 - CASSHRLAGIYEQYF TGTGCCAGCAGTCACCGACTAGCGGGGATCTACGAGCAGTACTTC
- TRBJ2-1 TRBV4-1 - CASSQGGNEQFF TGCGCCAGCAGCCAAGGCGGCAATGAGCAGTTCTTC
- TRBJ1-2 TRBV30 - CAWSLRTASNYGYTF TGTGCCTGGAGTCTAAGGACAGCTTCTAACTATGGCTACACCTTC
- TRBJ1-1 TRBV28 - CASSSGDYTEAFF TGTGCCAGCAGTTCGGGGGACTACACTGAAGCTTTCTTT
TRBD1 TRBJ2-5 TRBV18 - CASSLGTAPETQYF TGTGCCAGCTCACTTGGGACAGCACCGGAGACCCAGTACTTC
- TRBJ2-7 TRBV10-2 - CATSPGDGHEQYF TGCGCCACAAGCCCGGGGGACGGTCACGAGCAGTACTTC
- TRBJ1-1 TRBV21-1 - CASSARPTEAFF TGTGCCAGCAGCGCAAGGCCCACTGAAGCTTTCTTT
TRBD2 TRBJ2-1 TRBV4-3 - CASSQFSPPGGQGNEQFF TGCGCCAGCAGCCAATTTTCACCACCGGGAGGGCAAGGAAATGAGCAGTTCTTC
TRBD2 TRBJ2-7 TRBV5-5 - CASSLLAGGYEQYF TGTGCCAGCAGCTTGCTAGCGGGAGGATACGAGCAGTACTTC
TRBD1 TRBJ1-2 TRBV10-1 - CASSESKDRADYGYTF TGCGCCAGCAGTGAGTCGAAGGACAGGGCGGACTATGGCTACACCTTC
TRBD1 TRBJ1-2 TRBV5-6 - CASSLSGGANGYTF TGTGCCAGCAGCTTGTCAGGGGGCGCGAATGGCTACACCTTC
- TRBJ1-1 TRBV27 - CASSPRLQGTEAFF TGTGCCAGCAGTCCCCGCCTACAGGGTACTGAAGCTTTCTTT
TRBD1 TRBJ1-2 TRBV5-1 - CASSLGGTGTSDYGYTF TGCGCCAGCAGCTTGGGTGGGACAGGGACGTCCGACTATGGCTACACCTTC
TRBD1 TRBJ1-5 TRBV28 - CASSRGQGRQPQHF TGTGCCAGCAGTCGCGGACAGGGAAGGCAGCCCCAGCATTTT
- TRBJ2-2 TRBV9 - CASSVTGNTGELFF TGTGCCAGCAGCGTCACAGGGAACACCGGGGAGCTGTTTTTT
- TRBJ2-3 TRBV7-2 once CASSSPGSTDTQYF TGTGCCAGCAGCAGCCCGGGTAGCACAGATACGCAGTATTTT
- TRBJ1-1 TRBV5-1 few CASSVSGTEAFF TGCGCCAGCAGCGTCAGCGGCACTGAAGCTTTCTTT
- TRBJ1-1 TRBV7-9 - CASSHLEIQLNTEAFF TGTGCCAGCAGCCACTTAGAGATCCAGTTAAACACTGAAGCTTTCTTT
TRBD2 TRBJ2-3 TRBV7-3 - CASSGAGGAGSTDTQYF TGTGCCAGCAGTGGGGCTGGGGGAGCGGGGTCGACAGATACGCAGTATTTT
- TRBJ2-7 TRBV7-9 - CASSLGTAPWDEQYF TGTGCCAGCAGCTTAGGGACAGCCCCTTGGGACGAGCAGTACTTC
- TRBJ2-1 TRBV7-8 - CASSPVAEQFF TGTGCCAGCAGCCCGGTAGCGGAGCAGTTCTTC
- TRBJ2-7 TRBV29-1 - CSVDAGSYEQYF TGCAGCGTTGACGCCGGCTCCTACGAGCAGTACTTC
- TRBJ2-7 TRBV7-2 - CASSLAIDRPQYF TGTGCCAGCAGCTTAGCGATCGACAGACCGCAGTACTTC
- TRBJ2-2 TRBV2 - CASSELGRESTGELFF TGTGCCAGCAGTGAACTAGGAAGGGAGAGCACCGGGGAGCTGTTTTTT
- TRBJ2-7 TRBV7-6 - CASSFPAEGSYEQYF TGTGCCAGCAGCTTCCCCGCCGAGGGTTCCTACGAGCAGTACTTC
TRBD1 TRBJ2-7 TRBV5-1 - CASSLTPGQSHEQYF TGCGCCAGCAGCTTGACCCCGGGACAGTCCCACGAGCAGTACTTC
TRBD1 TRBJ1-4 TRBV10-1 - CASSEGQGGDEKLFF TGCGCCAGCAGTGAAGGACAGGGAGGCGATGAAAAACTGTTTTTT
- TRBJ1-2 TRBV6-5 - CASTEMVGYGYTF TGTGCCAGCACGGAGATGGTCGGGTATGGCTACACCTTC
- TRBJ1-4 TRBV4-3 - CASSQAGTDSTNEKLFF TGCGCCAGCAGCCAAGCTGGTACGGATTCAACTAATGAAAAACTGTTTTTT
TRBD1 TRBJ2-7 TRBV6-1 - CASSDGDRTTYEQYF TGTGCCAGCAGTGACGGGGACAGGACCACCTACGAGCAGTACTTC
- TRBJ2-2 TRBV7-9 - CASSQSQVSNTGELFF TGTGCCAGCAGCCAATCTCAGGTTTCGAACACCGGGGAGCTGTTTTTT
TRBD2 TRBJ2-3 TRBV28 - CASSSQGLAWSADTQYF TGTGCCAGCAGTTCTCAGGGACTAGCGTGGAGCGCAGATACGCAGTATTTT
TRBD1 TRBJ2-1 TRBV9 - CASSAGPGQEGNEQFF TGTGCCAGCAGCGCGGGCCCGGGACAGGAGGGCAATGAGCAGTTCTTC
- TRBJ2-7 TRBV9 once CASSAAGTSSYEQYF TGTGCCAGCAGCGCAGCCGGGACGAGCTCCTACGAGCAGTACTTC
- TRBJ2-5 TRBV5-6 - CASSPLDPETQYF TGTGCCAGCAGCCCGCTAGACCCAGAGACCCAGTACTTC
- TRBJ2-7 TRBV5-5 - CASSSRDVGSYEQYF TGTGCCAGCAGCTCCCGGGACGTAGGATCCTACGAGCAGTACTTC
- TRBJ2-7 TRBV5-4 - CASSSGLNEQYF TGTGCCAGCAGCTCGGGACTCAACGAGCAGTACTTC
TRBD1 TRBJ2-7 TRBV5-1 once CASSWTGRPYEQYF TGCGCCAGCAGCTGGACAGGGAGGCCCTACGAGCAGTACTTC
- TRBJ1-2 TRBV4-3 - CASSQGGAGALSNYGYTF TGCGCCAGCAGCCAAGGAGGGGCGGGGGCCCTGAGTAACTATGGCTACACCTTC
- TRBJ1-1 TRBV4-3 - CASSQASGGPTEAFF TGCGCCAGCAGCCAAGCATCCGGGGGGCCCACTGAAGCTTTCTTT
- TRBJ2-5 TRBV5-6 - CASSLPQGLGETQYF TGTGCCAGCAGCCTCCCACAGGGCCTTGGGGAGACCCAGTACTTC
- TRBJ2-3 TRBV6-1 - CASSVTRNADTQYF TGTGCCAGCAGTGTGACGCGGAACGCAGATACGCAGTATTTT
- TRBJ2-1 TRBV5-6 once CASSLNVRQDNEQFF TGTGCCAGCAGCCTAAACGTCCGACAGGACAATGAGCAGTTCTTC
- TRBJ1-6 TRBV7-3 - CASSLTGSSYNSPLHF TGTGCCAGCAGCTTAACAGGGAGCTCCTATAATTCACCCCTCCACTTT
- TRBJ1-1 TRBV10-3 - CAISETDGRGTEAFF TGTGCCATCAGTGAGACGGATGGCCGGGGGACTGAAGCTTTCTTT
- TRBJ2-1 TRBV5-1 - CASSSLGRYNEQFF TGCGCCAGCAGCTCTCTAGGACGGTACAATGAGCAGTTCTTC
- TRBJ2-7 TRBV14 - CASSQEVGGDSYEQYF TGTGCCAGCAGCCAAGAAGTAGGCGGGGACTCCTACGAGCAGTACTTC
- TRBJ2-1 TRBV4-1 - CASSQSSAYNEQFF TGCGCCAGCAGCCAATCCAGTGCCTACAATGAGCAGTTCTTC
- TRBJ2-2 TRBV10-3 - CAIREGSGELFF TGTGCCATCAGGGAAGGGTCCGGGGAGCTGTTTTTT
TRBD1 TRBJ2-5 TRBV28 once CASSPTGGWETQYF TGTGCCAGCAGCCCGACAGGGGGTTGGGAGACCCAGTACTTC
- TRBJ1-1 TRBV7-6 - CASSPTQGTEAFF TGTGCCAGCAGCCCGACCCAGGGCACTGAAGCTTTCTTT
TRBD2 TRBJ2-5 TRBV2 - CASRGVGTSLKTQYF TGTGCCAGCAGGGGCGTCGGGACTAGCCTGAAGACCCAGTACTTC
- TRBJ1-2 TRBV4-1 - CASSQVPGGNGYTF TGCGCCAGCAGCCAAGTTCCAGGAGGAAATGGCTACACCTTC